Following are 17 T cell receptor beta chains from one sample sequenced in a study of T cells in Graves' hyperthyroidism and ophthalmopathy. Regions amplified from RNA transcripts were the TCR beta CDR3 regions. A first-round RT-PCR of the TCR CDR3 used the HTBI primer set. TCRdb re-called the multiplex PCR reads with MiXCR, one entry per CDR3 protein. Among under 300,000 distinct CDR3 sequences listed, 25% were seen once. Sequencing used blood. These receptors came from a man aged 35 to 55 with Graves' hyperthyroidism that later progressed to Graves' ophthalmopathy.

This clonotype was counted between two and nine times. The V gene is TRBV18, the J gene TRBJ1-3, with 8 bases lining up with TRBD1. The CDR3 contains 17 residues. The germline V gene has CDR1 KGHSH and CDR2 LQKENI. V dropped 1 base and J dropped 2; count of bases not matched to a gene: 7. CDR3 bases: TGTGCCAGCTCACCACAGACAGGGGCTGACACTGGAAACACCATATATTTT. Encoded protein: CASSPQTGADTGNTIYF.

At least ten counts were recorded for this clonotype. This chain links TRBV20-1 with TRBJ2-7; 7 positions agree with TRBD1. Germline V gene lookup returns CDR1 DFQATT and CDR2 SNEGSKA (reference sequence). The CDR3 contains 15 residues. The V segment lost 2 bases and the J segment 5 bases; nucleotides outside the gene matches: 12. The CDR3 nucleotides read TGCAGTGCTAGATACTCCGTAGGGGGCTCGCACGAGCAGTACTTC. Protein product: CSARYSVGGSHEQYF.

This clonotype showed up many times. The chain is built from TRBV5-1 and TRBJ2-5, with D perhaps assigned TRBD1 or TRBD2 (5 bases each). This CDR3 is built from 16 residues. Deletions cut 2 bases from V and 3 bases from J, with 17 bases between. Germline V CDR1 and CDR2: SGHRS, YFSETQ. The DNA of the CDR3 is TGCGCCAGCAGCTTCGGGGCATCATCGACAAAAGAGACCCAGTACTTC. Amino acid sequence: CASSFGASSTKETQYF.

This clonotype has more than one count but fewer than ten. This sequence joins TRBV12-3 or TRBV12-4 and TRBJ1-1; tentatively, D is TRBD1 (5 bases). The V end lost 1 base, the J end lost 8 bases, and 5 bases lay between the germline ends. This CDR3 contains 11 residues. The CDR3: CASSLDREAFF. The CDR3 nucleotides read TGTGCCAGCAGTTTAGACAGGGAAGCTTTCTTT.

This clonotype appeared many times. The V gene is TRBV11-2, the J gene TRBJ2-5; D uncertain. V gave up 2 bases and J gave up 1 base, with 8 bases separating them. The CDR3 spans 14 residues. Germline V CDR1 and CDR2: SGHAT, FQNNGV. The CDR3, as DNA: TGTGCCAGCAGCTTAACGGTAGCCCAAGAGACCCAGTACTTC. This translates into CASSLTVAQETQYF.

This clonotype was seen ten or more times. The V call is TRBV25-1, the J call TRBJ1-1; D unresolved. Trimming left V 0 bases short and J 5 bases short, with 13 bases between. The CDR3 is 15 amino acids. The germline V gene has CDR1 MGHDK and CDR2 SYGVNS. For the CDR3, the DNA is TGTGCCAGCAGTGAATACGGCATAGGGAGTACTGAAGCTTTCTTT. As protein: CASSEYGIGSTEAFF.

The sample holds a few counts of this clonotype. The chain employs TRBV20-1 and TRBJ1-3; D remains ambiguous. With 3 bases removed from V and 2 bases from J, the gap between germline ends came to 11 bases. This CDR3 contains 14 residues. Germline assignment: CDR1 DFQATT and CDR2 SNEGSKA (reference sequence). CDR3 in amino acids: CSASRSATGNTIYF. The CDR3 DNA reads TGCAGTGCTAGTAGGTCAGCAACTGGAAACACCATATATTTT.

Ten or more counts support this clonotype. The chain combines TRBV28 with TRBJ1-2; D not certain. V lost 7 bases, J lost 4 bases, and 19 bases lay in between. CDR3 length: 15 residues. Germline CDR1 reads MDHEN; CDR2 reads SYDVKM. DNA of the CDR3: TGTGCCAGCAAGGGCAGAACTGGCAAATTCTATGGCTACACCTTC. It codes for CASKGRTGKFYGYTF.

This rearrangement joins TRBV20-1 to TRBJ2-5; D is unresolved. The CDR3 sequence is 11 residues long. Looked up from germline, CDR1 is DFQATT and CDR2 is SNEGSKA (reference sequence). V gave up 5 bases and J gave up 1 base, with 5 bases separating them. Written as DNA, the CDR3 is TGCAGTGCTGGCTTCCAAGAGACCCAGTACTTC. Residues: CSAGFQETQYF.

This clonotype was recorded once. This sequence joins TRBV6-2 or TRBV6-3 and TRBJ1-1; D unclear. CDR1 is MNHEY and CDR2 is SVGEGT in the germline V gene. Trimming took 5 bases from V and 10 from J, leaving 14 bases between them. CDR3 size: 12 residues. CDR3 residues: CASSTHQPTAFF. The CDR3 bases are TGTGCCAGCAGTACCCACCAACCCACAGCTTTCTTT.

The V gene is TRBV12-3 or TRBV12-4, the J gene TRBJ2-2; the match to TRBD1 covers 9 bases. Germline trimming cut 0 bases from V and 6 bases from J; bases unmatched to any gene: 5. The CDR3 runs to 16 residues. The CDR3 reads CASSLAGQGRAGELFF. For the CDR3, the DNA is TGTGCCAGCAGTTTAGCGGGACAGGGTAGGGCCGGGGAGCTGTTTTTT.

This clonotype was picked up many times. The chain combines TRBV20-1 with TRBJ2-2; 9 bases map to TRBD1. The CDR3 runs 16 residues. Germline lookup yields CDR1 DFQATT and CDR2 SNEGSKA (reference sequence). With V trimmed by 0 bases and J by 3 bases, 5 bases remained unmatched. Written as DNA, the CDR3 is TGCAGTGCTAGAGACCCAAGGACAGGGGACACCGGGGAGCTGTTTTTT. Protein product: CSARDPRTGDTGELFF.

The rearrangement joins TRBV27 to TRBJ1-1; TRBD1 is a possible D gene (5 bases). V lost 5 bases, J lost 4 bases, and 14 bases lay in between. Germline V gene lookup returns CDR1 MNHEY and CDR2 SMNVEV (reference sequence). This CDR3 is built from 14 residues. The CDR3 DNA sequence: TGTGCCAGCAGTAAGAGTTCCGGGGCCACTGAAGCTTTCTTT. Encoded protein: CASSKSSGATEAFF.

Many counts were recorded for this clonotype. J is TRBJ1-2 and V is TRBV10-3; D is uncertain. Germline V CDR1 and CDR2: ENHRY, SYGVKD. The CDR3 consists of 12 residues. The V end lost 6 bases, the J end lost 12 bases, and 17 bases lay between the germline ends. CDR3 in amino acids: CAIRDRGSIDTF. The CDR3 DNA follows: TGTGCCATCAGAGACCGCGGTTCGATCGACACCTTC.

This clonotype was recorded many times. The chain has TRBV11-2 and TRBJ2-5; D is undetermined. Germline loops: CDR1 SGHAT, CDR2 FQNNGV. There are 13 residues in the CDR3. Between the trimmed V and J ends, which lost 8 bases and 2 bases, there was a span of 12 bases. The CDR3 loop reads CASHRTVQETQYF. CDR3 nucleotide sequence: TGTGCCAGCCACCGGACGGTTCAAGAGACCCAGTACTTC.

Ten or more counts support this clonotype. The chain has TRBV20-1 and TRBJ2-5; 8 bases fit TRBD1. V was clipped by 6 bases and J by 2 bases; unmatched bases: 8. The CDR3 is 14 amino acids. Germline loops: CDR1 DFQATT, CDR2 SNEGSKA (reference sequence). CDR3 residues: CSAEGQGGQETQYF. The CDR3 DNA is TGCAGTGCCGAAGGACAGGGAGGTCAAGAGACCCAGTACTTC.

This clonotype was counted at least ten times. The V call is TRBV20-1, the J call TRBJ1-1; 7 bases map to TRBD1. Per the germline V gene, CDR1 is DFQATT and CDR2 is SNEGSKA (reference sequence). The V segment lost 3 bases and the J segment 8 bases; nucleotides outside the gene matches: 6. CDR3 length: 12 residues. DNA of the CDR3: TGCAGTGCTAGTGTTACAGGGGACGAAGCTTTCTTT. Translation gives CSASVTGDEAFF.